One and the same sample provided the 4 T cell receptor beta chains below, sequenced in a study of blood T cell repertoires in COVID-19. Profiling relied on immunoSEQ multiplex PCR, and the TCRdb table lists in-frame clones only, not all of them. In the table there are over 200,000 clones, about 88% of which are singletons. Specimen: peripheral blood. The receptors shown here come from a woman between 40 and 55 years old with acute or convalescent COVID-19.

The chain combines TRBV11-3 with TRBJ2-1; no clear D. This CDR3 spans 13 amino acids. V lost 6 bases and J lost 10, with 16 bases in between. Germline V gene data show CDR1 as SGHNT and CDR2 as YENEEA. CDR3: CASSFQWSQEQFF. The CDR3 DNA reads TGTGCCAGCAGTTTTCAATGGAGCCAGGAGCAGTTCTTC.

This sequence joins TRBV3-1 (or the pseudogene TRBV3-2) and TRBJ1-2; possible D gene TRBD1, 6 bases. Deletions cut 2 bases from V and 13 bases from J, with 14 bases between. The length of the CDR3 is 12 residues. Germline V gene sequence: CDR1 LGHDT, CDR2 YNNKEL (reference sequence). CDR3 coding DNA: TGTGCCAGCAGCCAAAGGGGGGGGCCAAGCACCTTC. It specifies CASSQRGGPSTF.

The J gene is TRBJ1-5, the V gene TRBV2; perhaps TRBD1 as D (5 bases). With 3 bases removed from V and 1 base from J, the gap between germline ends came to 13 bases. Per the germline V gene, CDR1 is SNHLY and CDR2 is FYNNEI. The CDR3 runs to 16 residues. Written as DNA, the CDR3 is TGTGCCAGCAGTGATAGTTCAGGGTACAGCAATCAGCCCCAGCATTTT. This codes for CASSDSSGYSNQPQHF. Full variable domain (outside the CDR3, taken from reference TRBV2 and TRBJ1-5): EPEVTQTPSHQVTQMGQEVILRCVPISNHLYFYWYRQILGQKVEFLVSFYNNEISEKSEIFDDQFSVERPDGSNFTLKIRSTKLEDSAMYFCASSDSSGYSNQPQHFGDGTRLSIL.

The CDR3 region is CASSLRRGAGGYTF. CDR3 sequence (DNA): TGTGCCAGTAGTCTCCGCAGGGGGGCTGGGGGCTACACCTTC. The chain has TRBV19 and TRBJ1-2; 7 bases fit TRBD1. Germline V gene data show CDR1 as LNHDA and CDR2 as SQIVND (reference sequence). The CDR3 is 14 residues long. The ends lost 5 bases at V and 8 bases at J; junction bases unmatched: 11. Together with reference TRBV19 and TRBJ1-2, the CDR3 gives the full variable domain: DGGITQSPKYLFRKEGQNVTLSCEQNLNHDAMYWYRQDPGQGLRLIYYSQIVNDFQKGDIAEGYSVSREKKESFPLTVTSAQKNPTAFYLCASSLRRGAGGYTFGSGTRLTVV.